Detailed here is one T cell receptor (beta chain). Antigen specificity is unknown. In every case, the donor was a healthy Caucasian. The CDR3 sequence is 14 residues long. The germline V and J ends were trimmed by 2 bases and 3 bases, with 9 bases remaining between them. TCRdb re-derived calls from the 5' RACE reads in MiXCR, one entry per CDR3 protein. Of about 240,000 distinct CDR3 sequences in the sample, about 10% were seen once. This specimen belongs to a study of identical twins. Study observations and caveats: Analyses of zero insertions could be partly confounded by invariant MAIT and iNKT cells. Cord blood's abundant beta clonotypes had fewer insertions, unlike memory repertoires.

Sequenced input: memory T cells sorted from blood. The gene calls are TRBV12-3 or TRBV12-4 and TRBJ2-3; D may match TRBD1 or TRBD2 (6 bases each). This sequence was found in a man in his fifties in good health. The CDR3 bases are TGTGCCAGCAGTTTATGGGGGGCTACAGATACGCAGTATTTT. Protein product: CASSLWGATDTQYF.